The 28 T cell receptor beta chains listed next were all sequenced from one sample in a study of blood T cell repertoires in COVID-19. Data came from immunoSEQ multiplex PCR; TCRdb stores just in-frame clones and leaves some out. This sample has about 480,000 clones, with 89% found just once. What was sequenced was peripheral blood. These receptors were taken from a man aged 18 to 29 with COVID-19, enrolled during active disease.

For the CDR3, the DNA is TGTGCCAGCAGTTTCAGGACAGGACCGACCTACGAGCAGTACTTC. This encodes CASSFRTGPTYEQYF. The genes are TRBV6-6 and TRBJ2-7; 7 positions match TRBD1. Trimming took 4 bases from V and 2 from J; bases not matched to a gene: 8. Germline CDR1 MNHNY, CDR2 SVGAGI (reference sequence). The CDR3 contains 15 residues.

This chain connects TRBV18 to TRBJ1-5; TRBD1 aligns across 8 bases. Looked up from germline, CDR1 is KGHSH and CDR2 is LQKENI. V dropped 3 bases and J dropped 2; count of bases not matched to a gene: 3. The CDR3 extends over 15 amino acids. CDR3: CASSPTGQGNQPQHF. The CDR3 region has the DNA TGTGCCAGCTCACCCACGGGACAGGGCAATCAGCCCCAGCATTTT.

V is TRBV27 and J is TRBJ1-2; D may be TRBD1 (6 bases). Germline V gene sequence: CDR1 MNHEY, CDR2 SMNVEV (reference sequence). V gave up 5 bases and J gave up 4 bases, with 14 bases separating them. CDR3 size: 14 residues. This chain's CDR3 is CASSVGQGGYGYTF. The CDR3 DNA reads TGTGCCAGCAGTGTCGGACAAGGGGGCTATGGCTACACCTTC.

On this clone: Likely a read error: the CDR3 ends without its conserved phenylalanine or tryptophan. This rearrangement joins TRBV2 to TRBJ1-2, with 7 bases lining up with TRBD1. This CDR3 is 17 amino acids long. The V gene end was trimmed by 3 bases and the J gene end by 6 bases; junction bases not matched to a gene: 16. From germline, CDR1 is SNHLY and CDR2 FYNNEI. The CDR3 region has the DNA TGTGCCAGCAGTGATGGTGGGACAGTTGTTTTCCGGAATGGCTACACCCTC. This sequence encodes CASSDGGTVVFRNGYTL.

This clone was counted only a few times. The V and J genes are TRBV25-1 and TRBJ1-5; 7 bases match TRBD1. The CDR3 has 14 amino acids. Per the germline V gene, CDR1 is MGHDK and CDR2 is SYGVNS. Trimming removed 1 base from V and 5 bases from J; junction bases left unmatched: 2. This chain's CDR3 is CASSESTGDQPQHF. CDR3 sequence (DNA): TGTGCCAGCAGTGAATCAACAGGGGATCAGCCCCAGCATTTT.

V and J are TRBV2 and TRBJ1-4; 12 nucleotides line up with TRBD1. Trimming took 6 bases from V and 3 from J; bases not matched to a gene: 5. The CDR3 totals 16 residues. The germline CDR1 and CDR2 sequences are SNHLY and FYNNEI. CDR3 DNA sequence: TGTGCCAGCAGGGGGACAGGGGGCGCAGCTAATGAAAAACTGTTTTTT. It specifies CASRGTGGAANEKLFF.

V and J are TRBV5-1 and TRBJ2-5; 9 positions agree with TRBD1. Losses at the gene ends were 6 bases for V and 4 bases for J; bases not matched to a gene: 10. There are 15 residues in the CDR3. Germline values: CDR1 SGHRS, CDR2 YFSETQ. As DNA, the CDR3 is TGCGCCAGCACCGGGACAGGGACGAGGGTAGAGACCCAGTACTTC. This sequence encodes CASTGTGTRVETQYF.

The chain carries TRBV5-8 and TRBJ2-7, with 10 bases fitting TRBD2. CDR3 length equals 15 residues. V lost 0 bases and J lost 6; bases outside the gene matches: 6. Germline CDR1 is SGHTS and CDR2 is YDEGEE. The CDR3, as DNA: TGTGCCAGCAGCTTGGATATGGGACTAGCGACCGAGCAGTACTTC. The encoded protein is CASSLDMGLATEQYF.

The rearrangement joins TRBV27 to TRBJ2-7, with D possibly matching TRBD1 (6 bases). CDR1 is MNHEY and CDR2 is SMNVEV in the germline V gene (reference sequence). This CDR3 region has 18 residues. Trimming took off 5 bases at V and 1 base at J, with 24 bases between the two ends. In DNA form, the CDR3 reads TGTGCCAGCAGTGAATCCGCTGCTCTCCGGACAGTTTCCTACGAGCAGTACTTC. Translated, it gives CASSESAALRTVSYEQYF.

The V call is TRBV4-2, the J call TRBJ1-5; maybe TRBD1 (5 bases). Per the germline V gene, CDR1 is LGHNA and CDR2 is YNFKEQ. The CDR3 is made up of 14 amino acids. V was pared by 1 base and J by 11 bases, with 15 bases between. CDR3 sequence reads: CASSQGDLDKAQHF. The CDR3 coding sequence is TGTGCCAGCAGCCAAGGGGACTTGGATAAGGCCCAGCATTTT.

This sequence joins TRBV28 and TRBJ2-1; tentatively, D is TRBD2 (5 bases). V lost 6 bases and J 9 bases, leaving 15 bases between the germline ends. The length of the CDR3 is 13 residues. Germline V CDR1 and CDR2: MDHEN, SYDVKM. The CDR3 region has the DNA TGTGCCAGCAGATCAGCGGATGCCAGTGAGCAGTTCTTC. It codes for CASRSADASEQFF.

The chain uses TRBV3-1 (or the pseudogene TRBV3-2) and TRBJ2-7; TRBD2 aligns across 12 bases. In germline, CDR1 is LGHDT, CDR2 YNNKEL (reference sequence). V lost 1 base, J lost 5 bases, and 9 bases stayed unmatched. There are 17 residues in the CDR3. For the CDR3, the DNA is TGTGCCAGCAGCCAAGCACTAGCGGGAGGAGGGTCTAACGAGCAGTACTTC. It yields the protein CASSQALAGGGSNEQYF.

The J gene is TRBJ2-3, the V gene TRBV5-8; TRBD2 is a possible D gene (6 bases). V was pared by 2 bases and J by 2 bases, with 12 bases between. The CDR3 is 15 amino acids. Germline CDR1 is SGHTS and CDR2 is YDEGEE. The CDR3 region is CASSLAGFSTDTQYF. The CDR3 coding sequence is TGTGCCAGCAGCTTAGCGGGTTTTTCCACAGATACGCAGTATTTT.

The rearrangement joins TRBV27 to TRBJ1-2; 7 nucleotides line up with TRBD1. The CDR3 is made up of 14 amino acids. Germline V CDR1 and CDR2: MNHEY, SMNVEV (reference sequence). V lost 7 bases, J lost 8 bases, and 13 bases stayed unmatched. CDR3 in amino acids: CASTPGRGVGGYTF. For the CDR3, the DNA is TGTGCCAGCACCCCGGGCAGGGGGGTTGGCGGCTACACCTTC.

The chain is built from TRBV11-2 and TRBJ2-5; 12 bases align to TRBD2. This CDR3 region has 16 residues. The germline V gene has CDR1 SGHAT and CDR2 FQNNGV. The V gene end was trimmed by 6 bases and the J gene end by 5 bases; junction bases not matched to a gene: 10. The CDR3 sequence: CASRPSTSGRCETQYF. The CDR3 nucleotides read TGTGCCAGCAGGCCATCGACTAGCGGGAGATGTGAGACCCAGTACTTC. Supplemented by reference TRBV11-2 and TRBJ2-5, the full variable domain reads EAGVAQSPRYKIIEKRQSVAFWCNPISGHATLYWYQQILGQGPKLLIQFQNNGVVDDSQLPKDRFSAERLKGVDSTLKIQPAKLEDSAVYLCASRPSTSGRCETQYFGPGTRLLVL.

This chain links TRBV4-2 with TRBJ2-2; D perhaps matches TRBD1 (5 bases). V shed 3 bases and J shed 8 bases, with 10 bases lying between them. Germline values: CDR1 LGHNA, CDR2 YNFKEQ. This CDR3 region has 13 residues. In DNA, the CDR3 is TGTGCCAGCAGCCACCCGGCAGGGGGGGAGCTGTTTTTT. The encoded protein is CASSHPAGGELFF.

The V gene is TRBV5-6, the J gene TRBJ2-7; the D gene is possibly TRBD1 (6 bases). The germline CDR1 and CDR2 sequences are SGHDT and YYEEEE. The CDR3 is 14 residues long. The V end was cut by 4 bases, the J end by 5 bases, with 16 bases between. CDR3 protein: CASSAGTLRDEQYF. The CDR3, as DNA: TGTGCCAGCAGCGCAGGGACACTGAGGGACGAGCAGTACTTC.

This chain connects TRBV5-1 to TRBJ1-2, with 8 bases fitting TRBD1. In germline, CDR1 is SGHRS, CDR2 YFSETQ. The CDR3 has 14 residues. After removal of 4 bases from V and 3 bases from J, the junction contained 5 bases not matched to a gene. CDR3 amino acids: CASSHGQGYYGYTF. CDR3 nucleotides: TGCGCCAGCAGCCATGGACAGGGCTACTATGGCTACACCTTC.

The CDR3 DNA reads TGCGCCAGCAGCTTGGAGGCAGGGGGCTCGTACGAGCAGTACTTC. It encodes CASSLEAGGSYEQYF. The chain joins TRBV5-1 to TRBJ2-7; 8 bases match TRBD1. CDR3 length equals 15 residues. Germline V lookup: CDR1 SGHRS, CDR2 YFSETQ. Trimming took 0 bases from V and 4 from J; bases not matched to a gene: 6.

The chain combines TRBV4-1 with TRBJ2-7, with D perhaps TRBD1 (5 bases). Germline V gives CDR1 MGHRA, CDR2 YSYEKL. Trimming took off 1 base at V and 2 bases at J, with 6 bases between the two ends. The CDR3 loop spans 13 amino acids. In DNA, the CDR3 is TGCGCCAGCAGCCAAGGGACACCCTACGAGCAGTACTTC. Amino acid sequence: CASSQGTPYEQYF.

The genes are TRBV5-6 and TRBJ2-1, with 9 positions matching TRBD2. The V gene end was trimmed by 4 bases and the J gene end by 8 bases; junction bases not matched to a gene: 7. Germline V lookup: CDR1 SGHDT, CDR2 YYEEEE. The CDR3 loop spans 14 amino acids. The CDR3 loop reads CASSLSGRGYEQFF. In nucleotides, the CDR3 is TGTGCCAGCAGCCTTAGCGGGAGAGGATATGAGCAGTTCTTC. The full variable domain, with the rest looked up from reference TRBV5-6 and TRBJ2-1, is DAGVTQSPTHLIKTRGQQVTLRCSPKSGHDTVSWYQQALGQGPQFIFQYYEEEERQRGNFPDRFSGHQFPNYSSELNVNALLLGDSALYLCASSLSGRGYEQFFGPGTRLTVL.

This clone was detected a few times. The V and J genes are TRBV2 and TRBJ2-5; D remains ambiguous. The V and J ends lost 7 bases and 4 bases respectively, with 13 bases between them. CDR3 length equals 13 residues. CDR1 and CDR2 (germline): SNHLY, FYNNEI. CDR3 region: CASKRSGRETQYF. CDR3 DNA sequence: TGTGCCAGCAAAAGAAGTGGGCGAGAGACCCAGTACTTC. The whole variable domain, remainder taken from reference TRBV2 and TRBJ2-5, is EPEVTQTPSHQVTQMGQEVILRCVPISNHLYFYWYRQILGQKVEFLVSFYNNEISEKSEIFDDQFSVERPDGSNFTLKIRSTKLEDSAMYFCASKRSGRETQYFGPGTRLLVL.

The V and J genes are TRBV18 and TRBJ1-5, with TRBD1 matching 9 bases. Losses at the gene ends were 8 bases for V and 6 bases for J; bases not matched to a gene: 11. The CDR3 loop spans 15 amino acids. CDR1 is KGHSH, CDR2 LQKENI, per germline. CDR3 nucleotides: TGTGCCAGCACCGCAACCGGGACAGGGATTCAGCCCCAGCATTTT. Translation gives CASTATGTGIQPQHF.

This sequence joins TRBV11-2 and TRBJ2-2; 10 bases fit TRBD1. CDR1 and CDR2 from the germline V gene are SGHAT and FQNNGV. CDR3 length equals 16 residues. The ends lost 2 bases at V and 2 bases at J; junction bases unmatched: 2. CDR3 residues: CASSLRTGGNTGELFF. DNA of the CDR3: TGTGCCAGCAGCTTACGGACAGGGGGAAACACCGGGGAGCTGTTTTTT.

The V call is TRBV2, the J call TRBJ2-7; D is perhaps TRBD1 (7 bases). From germline, CDR1 is SNHLY and CDR2 FYNNEI. The V and J ends lost 5 bases and 5 bases respectively, with 16 bases between them. This CDR3 contains 14 residues. The CDR3, as DNA: TGTGCCAGCAGTAGACAGGGAGGTTTGAACGAGCAGTACTTC. This gives the protein CASSRQGGLNEQYF.

The chain's CDR3 is CASSFQVNTGELFF. CDR3 coding DNA: TGTGCCAGCAGCTTCCAGGTTAACACCGGGGAGCTGTTTTTT. V is TRBV5-4 and J is TRBJ2-2, with D hard to call. The germline gives CDR1 SGHNT, CDR2 YYREEE (reference sequence). With 2 bases removed from V and 2 bases from J, the gap between germline ends came to 7 bases. CDR3 length: 14 residues.

The V and J genes are TRBV12-3 or TRBV12-4 and TRBJ2-1; unclear D gene. Trimming took off 5 bases at V and 8 bases at J, with 10 bases between the two ends. CDR3 size: 12 residues. CDR3 region: CASSPPADEQFF. The CDR3 nucleotides read TGTGCCAGCAGTCCCCCTGCGGATGAGCAGTTCTTC.

This clone was counted a single time. The gene calls are TRBV19 and TRBJ2-2, with TRBD2 as a possible D gene (6 bases). This CDR3 has 13 residues. Germline V gene lookup returns CDR1 LNHDA and CDR2 SQIVND (reference sequence). V lost 6 bases to trimming and J lost 6 bases, with 11 bases between them. The CDR3 loop is CASRGREAGELFF. In DNA, the CDR3 is TGTGCCAGTAGAGGCAGGGAGGCCGGGGAGCTGTTTTTT.